The source of this T cell receptor (beta chain) is a study of blood T cell repertoires in COVID-19. On the study more broadly: Donors in the United States, Italy and Spain gave samples during acute or convalescent COVID-19.

Per the study methods: Reference gene primers were amplified, and this amplification served to estimate nucleated cell counts. Data came from immunoSEQ multiplex PCR; TCRdb stores just in-frame clones and leaves some out. Clone size and V and J calls were adopted from that table, with D and trimming inferred from the DNA. In the table there are a few hundred thousand clones, approximately 84% of which are singletons. Cohorts were determined from participant-reported clinical history. Germline V lookup: CDR1 KGHSH, CDR2 LQKENI. V was trimmed by 4 bases and J by 7 bases, leaving 19 bases between them. The CDR3 covers 15 residues.

Material for sequencing was PBMCs or T cells enriched from blood (not recorded which). V gene TRBV18 combines with J gene TRBJ1-2; weak D call: TRBD1 (6 bases). The origin of this receptor is a young woman who had recovered from COVID-19. The CDR3 reads CASSLLTGEVGGYTF. The CDR3 nucleotides are TGTGCCAGCTCACTATTGACAGGCGAAGTCGGTGGCTACACCTTC.